These T cell receptor beta chains were read from a single sample in a study of cytomegalovirus exposure and HLA in healthy donors. The protocol was immunoSEQ multiplex PCR, while the TCRdb copy is restricted to in-frame clones and leaves out a portion. The sample holds some 170,000 clones, 80% to 90% seen once. Sample: PBMCs. These receptor sequences come from a man aged 45-65 years in good health and CMV-seropositive. Each CDR3 is given with its conserved first and last residue. D genes are given only for firm matches. Rows may omit the clone size; those that give it use once, few, many or a size class.

abundance,len,v_gene,d_gene,j_gene,CDR3aa,CDR3nt
few,13,TRBV28,.,TRBJ2-3,CASRLQVADTQYF,TGTGCCAGCAGATTACAGGTTGCAGATACGCAGTATTTT
.,14,TRBV2,.,TRBJ1-1,CASRWDWVTIEAFF,TGTGCCAGCAGATGGGACTGGGTAACCATTGAAGCTTTCTTT
.,14,TRBV15,.,TRBJ1-2,CATSRGQVDFGYTF,TGTGCCACCAGCAGGGGGCAGGTGGATTTTGGCTACACCTTC
.,14,TRBV5-6,TRBD2,TRBJ2-7,CASSPGGVSYEQYF,TGTGCCAGCAGCCCGGGGGGGGTCTCCTACGAGCAGTACTTC
.,16,TRBV19,TRBD1,TRBJ1-5,CASSIGQGVSNQPQHF,TGTGCCAGTAGTATAGGACAGGGGGTCAGCAATCAGCCCCAGCATTTT
.,15,TRBV7-9,TRBD1,TRBJ1-1,CASSLYTDREMEAFF,TGTGCCAGCAGCTTATATACGGACAGGGAAATGGAAGCTTTCTTT
once,13,TRBV11-3,.,TRBJ2-3,CASSRGGLDTQYF,TGTGCCAGCAGCCGCGGCGGGTTGGATACGCAGTATTTT
.,16,TRBV5-1,.,TRBJ2-3,CASSLDPRGATDTQYF,TGCGCCAGCAGCTTGGACCCTCGGGGGGCCACAGATACGCAGTATTTT
.,14,TRBV5-1,.,TRBJ1-4,CASSFLTLNEKLFF,TGCGCCAGCAGCTTTTTGACATTGAATGAAAAACTGTTTTTT
.,15,TRBV30,TRBD2,TRBJ2-1,CAWSPPASGGRKQFF,TGTGCCTGGAGTCCCCCTGCTAGCGGGGGGCGAAAGCAGTTCTTC
.,14,TRBV7-9,.,TRBJ1-1,CASQVRQMNTEAFF,TGTGCCTCCCAGGTCCGGCAGATGAACACTGAAGCTTTCTTT
once,16,TRBV2,TRBD1,TRBJ2-6,CASSRTGVVGANVLTF,TGTGCCAGCAGTCGGACAGGGGTGGTTGGGGCCAACGTCCTGACTTTC
once,15,TRBV7-9,TRBD1,TRBJ1-1,CASTHSRTGNTEAFF,TGTGCCAGCACCCACTCCCGGACAGGGAACACTGAAGCTTTCTTT
.,14,TRBV18,TRBD1,TRBJ2-7,CASSPGQGDYEQYF,TGTGCCAGCTCACCGGGACAGGGAGACTACGAGCAGTACTTC
once,16,TRBV27,TRBD1,TRBJ2-2,CASRKSGTGGTGELFF,TGTGCCAGCAGAAAATCCGGGACAGGGGGAACCGGGGAGCTGTTTTTT
.,15,TRBV28,TRBD1,TRBJ1-2,CASSFGQGWGYGYTF,TGTGCCAGCAGTTTCGGACAGGGCTGGGGCTATGGCTACACCTTC
.,18,TRBV29-1,TRBD2,TRBJ2-1,CSVEDNGKLAGHYNEQFF,TGCAGCGTTGAGGACAATGGGAAACTAGCGGGGCACTACAATGAGCAGTTCTTC
.,19,TRBV30,.,TRBJ1-3,CAWSVPRGHGENSGNTIYF,TGTGCCTGGAGTGTACCGCGGGGGCATGGGGAAAATTCTGGAAACACCATATATTTT
.,15,TRBV19,TRBD1,TRBJ2-7,CASSIRAGGTYEQYF,TGTGCCAGTAGTATCCGGGCAGGGGGAACCTACGAGCAGTACTTC
.,14,TRBV4-2,.,TRBJ1-5,CASSQDRGNQPQHF,TGTGCCAGCAGCCAAGACAGGGGCAATCAGCCCCAGCATTTT
.,17,TRBV5-1,TRBD2,TRBJ2-5,CASSLGVAGAKQETQYF,TGCGCCAGCAGCTTGGGAGTAGCGGGGGCCAAACAAGAGACCCAGTACTTC
few,16,TRBV6-5,TRBD1,TRBJ1-2,CASSSSMDRGLYGYTF,TGTGCCAGCAGTTCTTCTATGGACAGGGGGCTCTATGGCTACACCTTC
.,13,TRBV28,.,TRBJ2-7,CASSPTGPYEQYF,TGTGCCAGCAGTCCGACAGGCCCCTACGAGCAGTACTTC
.,14,TRBV6-5,.,TRBJ1-4,CASRGSQIFEKLFF,TGTGCCAGCCGGGGGAGCCAAATCTTCGAAAAACTGTTTTTT
few,12,TRBV14,.,TRBJ1-3,CASSSSRNTIYF,TGTGCCAGCAGCTCATCAAGAAACACCATATATTTT
.,16,TRBV27,TRBD2,TRBJ2-1,CASSSGLAGVDHEQFF,TGTGCCAGCAGTTCAGGACTAGCGGGAGTAGACCATGAGCAGTTCTTC
.,15,TRBV10-3,TRBD2,TRBJ2-5,CAIAGGQDGQETQYF,TGTGCCATAGCGGGGGGACAAGATGGACAAGAGACCCAGTACTTC
.,12,TRBV18,.,TRBJ1-2,CASSRGIYGYTF,TGTGCCAGCTCACGAGGGATCTATGGCTACACCTTC
few,15,TRBV29-1,TRBD2,TRBJ2-3,CSVEWRGGGTDTQYF,TGCAGCGTTGAATGGCGGGGGGGCGGCACAGATACGCAGTATTTT
once,13,TRBV28,.,TRBJ1-2,CASSLAGGRGYTF,TGTGCCAGCAGTCTCGCGGGGGGACGTGGCTACACCTTC
.,14,TRBV28,TRBD1,TRBJ1-1,CASSTGGGNTEAFF,TGTGCCAGCAGTACAGGGGGCGGGAACACTGAAGCTTTCTTT
.,14,TRBV29-1,TRBD1,TRBJ1-1,CSVEQQGLNTEAFF,TGCAGCGTTGAACAACAGGGGTTGAACACTGAAGCTTTCTTT
.,16,TRBV4-2,TRBD2,TRBJ2-3,CASSQDAGLGRDTQYF,TGTGCCAGCAGCCAAGACGCGGGACTAGGCAGGGATACGCAGTATTTT
once,12,TRBV5-1,.,TRBJ1-2,CASSAPGYGYTF,TGCGCCAGCAGCGCCCCCGGCTATGGCTACACCTTC
.,12,TRBV28,.,TRBJ2-4,CASNHRGGIQYF,TGTGCCAGCAACCACAGGGGAGGCATTCAGTACTTC